These 30 T cell receptor beta chains were all obtained from the same sample, sequenced in a study of blood T cell repertoires in COVID-19. Sequenced by immunoSEQ multiplex PCR; TCRdb stores in-frame clones only, minus some. The sample records approximately 230,000 clones, 82% being singletons. Sequencing was performed on peripheral blood. These receptors were collected from an elderly woman with active or convalescent COVID-19.

The gene calls are TRBV29-1 and TRBJ1-4; 8 nucleotides agree with TRBD1. V was clipped by 4 bases and J by 2 bases; unmatched bases: 12. The CDR3 has 17 residues. Germline loops: CDR1 SQVTM, CDR2 ANQGSEA. CDR3 bases: TGCAGCGTTGTGGTGCACAGGGGGTTGGGTACTAATGAAAAACTGTTTTTT. Its translation: CSVVVHRGLGTNEKLFF. The variable domain in full, with the rest retrieved from reference TRBV29-1 and TRBJ1-4, is SAVISQKPSRDICQRGTSLTIQCQVDSQVTMMFWYRQQPGQSLTLIATANQGSEATYESGFVIDKFPISRPNLTFSTLTVSNMSPEDSSIYLCSVVVHRGLGTNEKLFFGSGTQLSVL.

The chain links TRBV5-1 to TRBJ1-1, with 8 bases lining up with TRBD1. The germline gives CDR1 SGHRS, CDR2 YFSETQ. V lost 2 bases, J lost 2 bases, and 8 bases stayed unmatched. The CDR3 runs to 16 residues. DNA for the CDR3: TGCGCCAGCAGCTTCTTTCGGACAGGGCTCAACACTGAAGCTTTCTTT. It codes for CASSFFRTGLNTEAFF.

The V call is TRBV24-1, the J call TRBJ2-1, with TRBD2 identical over 9 bases. The CDR3 covers 17 residues. Germline CDR1 KGHDR, CDR2 SFDVKD. V shed 3 bases and J 4 bases; nucleotides not matched to a gene: 9. CDR3 residues: CATSDPNSGSGYNEQFF. The CDR3 DNA is TGTGCCACCAGTGATCCTAATAGCGGGAGTGGGTACAATGAGCAGTTCTTC.

Comments on this clone: The sample holds other DNA sequences that translate to the same CDR3. This sequence joins TRBV5-1 and TRBJ1-3, with D unresolved. Germline V gene data show CDR1 as SGHRS and CDR2 as YFSETQ. This CDR3 is built from 13 residues. The V end lost 0 bases, the J end lost 4 bases, and 5 bases lay between the germline ends. The CDR3 DNA sequence: TGCGCCAGCAGCTTGGACATCGGAAACACCATATATTTT. The encoded protein is CASSLDIGNTIYF.

This clone has a handful of counts. This rearrangement joins TRBV7-2 to TRBJ1-1; D might be TRBD1 (5 bases). The CDR3 length is 13 residues. Deletions cut 3 bases from V and 4 bases from J, with 9 bases between. Germline V gene data show CDR1 as SGHTA and CDR2 as FQGNSA. The CDR3 sequence is CASSLGLATEAFF. Written as DNA, the CDR3 is TGTGCCAGCAGCTTGGGGCTGGCCACTGAAGCTTTCTTT.

V and J are TRBV21-1 and TRBJ2-7; the DNA was not used to check the table's D call, TRBD1. TRBV21-1 is a documented pseudogene. The CDR3 contains 15 residues. Written as DNA, the CDR3 is TGTGCCAGCACCCTTCACCCTTCACAGGGCCACGAGCAGTACTTC. Translation: CASTLHPSQGHEQYF.

This clone was seen once. The rearrangement links TRBV7-9 to TRBJ2-7; 10 bases fit TRBD1. V trimming: 4 bases; J trimming: 2 bases; junction bases outside the gene matches: 14. The CDR3 is 18 residues long. Germline-derived CDR1 and CDR2 are SEHNR and FQNEAQ (reference sequence). The CDR3 sequence: CASSSAGTGDSRPYEQYF. CDR3 DNA sequence: TGTGCCAGCAGCTCCGCCGGGACAGGGGACTCTCGACCCTACGAGCAGTACTTC.

The chain recombines TRBV3-1 (or the pseudogene TRBV3-2) with TRBJ2-5, with 12 bases lining up with TRBD2. Germline V lookup: CDR1 LGHDT, CDR2 YNNKEL (reference sequence). CDR3 length: 15 amino acids. V shed 4 bases, J shed 5 bases, and the junction held 5 bases outside the gene matches. Here the CDR3 reads CASSPRTSGEETQYF. The CDR3 DNA sequence: TGTGCCAGCAGCCCCCGGACTAGCGGGGAGGAGACCCAGTACTTC.

The chain has TRBV7-9 and TRBJ1-2, with 9 bases fitting TRBD1. The junction had 1 base not matched to a gene; V was cut back by 1 base and J by 4 bases. This CDR3 comprises 14 residues. Germline lookup yields CDR1 SEHNR and CDR2 FQNEAQ (reference sequence). The CDR3 sequence: CASSLETGGYGYTF. The CDR3 bases are TGTGCCAGCAGCTTAGAGACAGGGGGCTATGGCTACACCTTC.

The chain recombines TRBV19 with TRBJ1-4; the match to TRBD1 covers 8 bases. The germline gives CDR1 LNHDA, CDR2 SQIVND (reference sequence). V gave up 6 bases and J gave up 0 bases; unmatched junction bases: 9. The CDR3 loop spans 17 amino acids. The CDR3 nucleotides read TGTGCCAGTAGAACCAAGGACAGGGCCACAACTAATGAAAAACTGTTTTTT. Encoded protein: CASRTKDRATTNEKLFF. The entire variable domain, with the rest obtained from reference TRBV19 and TRBJ1-4, is as follows: DGGITQSPKYLFRKEGQNVTLSCEQNLNHDAMYWYRQDPGQGLRLIYYSQIVNDFQKGDIAEGYSVSREKKESFPLTVTSAQKNPTAFYLCASRTKDRATTNEKLFFGSGTQLSVL.

J is TRBJ2-3 and V is TRBV6-1, with TRBD2 identical over 9 bases. V shed 2 bases, J shed 0 bases, and the junction held 6 bases outside the gene matches. Germline V gene sequence: CDR1 MNHNS, CDR2 SASEGT. The length of the CDR3 is 17 residues. For the CDR3, the DNA is TGTGCCAGCAGTGAATGGCCTAGCGGGGAAAGCACAGATACGCAGTATTTT. This translates into CASSEWPSGESTDTQYF.

The chain recombines TRBV5-1 with TRBJ1-2; a possible D gene is TRBD1 (5 bases). The CDR3 totals 14 residues. Germline V lookup: CDR1 SGHRS, CDR2 YFSETQ. Trimming stripped 4 bases from V and 2 bases from J, with 12 bases between. The CDR3: CASSVQTENYGYTF. The CDR3 DNA sequence: TGCGCCAGCAGCGTGCAGACAGAGAACTATGGCTACACCTTC.

The V gene is TRBV6-5, the J gene TRBJ1-1; D unresolved. The CDR3 totals 15 residues. Germline V gene data show CDR1 as MNHEY and CDR2 as SVGAGI. The ends were cut back, 4 bases at V and 4 bases at J, with 16 bases in the middle. CDR3: CASSSRGLLATEAFF. CDR3 coding DNA: TGTGCCAGCAGTTCCCGTGGGCTCCTCGCCACTGAAGCTTTCTTT.

The chain recombines TRBV6-5 with TRBJ1-2; 9 nucleotides match TRBD1. Germline V lookup: CDR1 MNHEY, CDR2 SVGAGI. The J segment lost 4 bases and the V segment lost 8 bases, leaving 5 bases of the junction unmatched. The CDR3 loop spans 13 amino acids. This CDR3 reads CASSGTGIYGYTF. The CDR3 bases are TGTGCCAGCTCCGGGACAGGGATCTATGGCTACACCTTC.

V and J are TRBV3-1 (or the pseudogene TRBV3-2) and TRBJ2-1; 10 bases align to TRBD2. The CDR3 contains 17 residues. Germline-derived CDR1 and CDR2 are LGHDT and YNNKEL (reference sequence). The junction had 12 bases not matched to a gene; V was cut back by 5 bases and J by 5 bases. The CDR3 DNA follows: TGTGCCAGCAGCAAACTAGCGGGGAGTAGTACTAACAATGAGCAGTTCTTC. It is translated as CASSKLAGSSTNNEQFF.

This chain joins TRBV20-1 and TRBJ2-1; TRBD2 is a possible D gene (6 bases). This CDR3 comprises 11 residues. CDR1 and CDR2 (germline): DFQATT, SNEGSKA (reference sequence). V lost 6 bases, J lost 8 bases, and 11 bases lay in between. DNA for the CDR3: TGCAGTGCGGCTAGGGAGGATGAGCAGTTCTTC. It encodes CSAAREDEQFF.

The chain joins TRBV9 to TRBJ2-3; tentative D call: TRBD1 (6 bases). The germline V gene has CDR1 SGDLS and CDR2 YYNGEE. The CDR3 has 15 amino acids. Trimming took 0 bases from V and 4 from J, leaving 12 bases between them. The CDR3 loop is CASSVVAGVADTQYF. In nucleotides, the CDR3 is TGTGCCAGCAGCGTAGTGGCAGGGGTAGCAGATACGCAGTATTTT.

The chain uses TRBV30 and TRBJ2-5; 9 bases map to TRBD1. The CDR3 sequence is 15 residues long. With V trimmed by 3 bases and J by 5 bases, 10 bases remained unmatched. Germline CDR1 and CDR2: GTSNPN and SVGIG (reference sequence). The CDR3 sequence is CAWRGAGTGFETQYF. The CDR3 nucleotides are TGTGCCTGGAGGGGGGCTGGGACAGGGTTCGAGACCCAGTACTTC.

This chain connects TRBV15 to TRBJ1-1; 7 bases are shared with TRBD1. Germline loops: CDR1 LNHNV, CDR2 YYDKDF (reference sequence). The CDR3 length is 13 residues. CDR3 residues: CASRQGLNTEAFF. The CDR3 bases are TGTGCATCACGACAGGGACTGAACACTGAAGCTTTCTTT. Using reference TRBV15 and TRBJ1-1 for the parts outside the CDR3, the full variable domain is DAMVIQNPRYQVTQFGKPVTLSCSQTLNHNVMYWYQQKSSQAPKLLFHYYDKDFNNEADTPDNFQSRRPNTSFCFLDIRSPGLGDTAMYLCASRQGLNTEAFFGQGTRLTVV.

V and J are TRBV7-2 and TRBJ1-5; 10 nucleotides align to TRBD1. CDR1 and CDR2 (germline): SGHTA, FQGNSA. This CDR3 has 14 residues. V gave up 1 base and J gave up 14 bases; unmatched junction bases: 8. CDR3: CASSLGVEGTGEHF. For the CDR3, the DNA is TGTGCCAGCAGCTTAGGAGTGGAGGGGACAGGGGAGCATTTT.

The sample holds many counts of this clone. The chain uses TRBV5-1 and TRBJ2-1; 8 bases match TRBD2. This CDR3 comprises 17 residues. CDR1 is SGHRS, CDR2 YFSETQ, per germline. The V and J ends lost 4 bases and 4 bases, in that order; junction bases with no gene match: 13. The CDR3 region is CASSLALAGGIYNEQFF. CDR3 DNA: TGCGCCAGCAGCCTGGCGCTAGCGGGTGGAATTTACAATGAGCAGTTCTTC.

This chain joins TRBV3-1 (or the pseudogene TRBV3-2) and TRBJ1-5; D perhaps matches TRBD1 (6 bases). CDR1 and CDR2 (germline): LGHDT, YNNKEL (reference sequence). V lost 2 bases to trimming and J lost 1 base, with 9 bases between them. CDR3 size: 15 residues. The CDR3 region is CASSQSQGSNQPQHF. The DNA of the CDR3 is TGTGCCAGCAGCCAAAGTCAGGGGAGCAATCAGCCCCAGCATTTT.

V usage is TRBV2 and J usage is TRBJ1-1, with 11 bases fitting TRBD1. Germline V CDR1 and CDR2: SNHLY, FYNNEI. With V trimmed by 5 bases and J by 2 bases, 13 bases remained unmatched. The CDR3 runs 18 residues. The chain's CDR3 is CASSLNPGTGGVNTEAFF. The CDR3 nucleotides read TGTGCCAGCAGTCTAAACCCTGGGACAGGGGGGGTAAACACTGAAGCTTTCTTT.

The chain employs TRBV6-5 and TRBJ2-7; TRBD2 might be the D (6 bases). Trimming left V 2 bases short and J 3 bases short, with 14 bases between. Looked up from germline, CDR1 is MNHEY and CDR2 is SVGAGI. The CDR3 runs 15 residues. The CDR3 spells CASSYVSPGVYEQYF. CDR3 in DNA: TGTGCCAGCAGTTACGTCAGTCCGGGAGTCTACGAGCAGTACTTC.

The chain links TRBV5-1 to TRBJ2-2; D is uncertain. Germline CDR1 reads SGHRS; CDR2 reads YFSETQ. Trimming stripped 1 base from V and 3 bases from J, with 7 bases between. CDR3 size: 14 residues. DNA for the CDR3: TGCGCCAGCAGCTTGAGTCCGGACACCGGGGAGCTGTTTTTT. This translates into CASSLSPDTGELFF.

V and J are TRBV10-1 and TRBJ1-1; TRBD1 matches at 7 bases. The CDR3 runs 13 residues. From germline, CDR1 is WNHNN and CDR2 SYGVQD (reference sequence). With V trimmed by 5 bases and J by 3 bases, 3 bases remained unmatched. CDR3 region: CASSRDRDTEAFF. In nucleotides, the CDR3 is TGCGCCAGCAGTAGGGACAGAGACACTGAAGCTTTCTTT.

The V call is TRBV5-4, the J call TRBJ2-3, with D hard to call. Germline assignment: CDR1 SGHNT and CDR2 YYREEE (reference sequence). Between the trimmed V and J ends, which lost 0 bases and 7 bases, there was a span of 12 bases. The CDR3 consists of 14 residues. In DNA, the CDR3 is TGTGCCAGCAGCTTGGGGCAGGCTGCCTATACGCAGTATTTT. Protein product: CASSLGQAAYTQYF.

CDR3 bases: TGTGCCAGCAGCTTGGGGACTTCTTCCTATGGCTACACCTTC. It codes for CASSLGTSSYGYTF. This chain connects TRBV5-6 to TRBJ1-2; D is uncertain. The length of the CDR3 is 14 residues. V lost 0 bases to trimming and J lost 4 bases, with 10 bases between them. CDR1 SGHDT and CDR2 YYEEEE come from the germline V gene.

Only one count was recorded for this clone. The chain is built from TRBV5-1 and TRBJ2-5; TRBD1 aligns across 8 bases. The germline V gene encodes CDR1 SGHRS and CDR2 YFSETQ. The CDR3 length is 15 residues. V shed 4 bases and J 5 bases; nucleotides not matched to a gene: 10. CDR3 in DNA: TGCGCCAGCAGCCGACCGACAGGGGCAATGGAGACCCAGTACTTC. Protein sequence: CASSRPTGAMETQYF.

The rearrangement links TRBV24-1 to TRBJ2-3; 9 bases map to TRBD1. V shed 1 base, J shed 3 bases, and the junction held 7 bases outside the gene matches. Germline-derived CDR1 and CDR2 are KGHDR and SFDVKD. The CDR3 is made up of 17 amino acids. The chain's CDR3 is CATSDLNRGRVTDTQYF. The CDR3 DNA sequence: TGTGCCACCAGTGATTTAAACAGGGGGCGCGTTACAGATACGCAGTATTTT.